These T cell receptor beta chains were read from a single sample in a study of blood T cells in healthy people across ages. MiXCR, run by TCRdb on the 5' RACE reads, gives a single entry per CDR3 protein. This table holds fewer than 950,000 distinct CDR3 sequences, about 34% found once. Sequencing was performed on blood. Receptors originate from a man younger than 35 in good health. Both conserved end residues are part of each CDR3. Fields, in order: D gene, clone size, J gene, V gene, CDR3 DNA, CDR3 protein. The D gene is left open where the match is weak. Only some rows state a clone size, as once, few, many or a class for expanded clones.

TRBD1 many TRBJ1-2 TRBV12-3/TRBV12-4 TGTGCCAGCAGTAAGGGGGCGAGTGGCTACACCTTC CASSKGASGYTF
TRBD1 . TRBJ1-5 TRBV12-3/TRBV12-4 TGTGCCAGCAGCCGGGACAGGGGGGATCAGCCCCAGCATTTT CASSRDRGDQPQHF
TRBD2 few TRBJ2-7 TRBV20-1 TGCAGTGCTAAGCGGAGCGGGGCTCTCTACAATGAGCAGTACTTC CSAKRSGALYNEQYF
. . TRBJ1-4 TRBV4-3 TGCGCCAGCAGCCAAGTTGGGCAGGGTTATGAAAAACTGTTTTTT CASSQVGQGYEKLFF
. . TRBJ1-4 TRBV2 TGTGCCAGCAGCGCCTCCGGATACAGGGACGATGAAAAACTGTTTTTT CASSASGYRDDEKLFF
TRBD1 . TRBJ2-7 TRBV18 TGTGTCAGCTCACCCGGGACAGTTCCCTCCTACGAGCAGTACTTC CVSSPGTVPSYEQYF
TRBD1 many TRBJ2-5 TRBV7-2 TGTGCCAGCAGCTTAACGACAGGGGGAAACAATGAGCAGTACTTC CASSLTTGGNNEQYF
. . TRBJ2-1 TRBV7-3 TGTGCCAGCAGCCGCCTGGCGGGGGCCCAAGACAATGAGCAGTTCTTC CASSRLAGAQDNEQFF
TRBD2 . TRBJ2-5 TRBV4-2 TGTGCCAGCAGCCAAGACAGCGGGAGTTTACTGAATGAGCAGTACTTC CASSQDSGSLLNEQYF
. . TRBJ1-2 TRBV9 TGTGCCAGCAGTTCCGAGCGGGGGGCGAGCTATGGCTACACCTTC CASSSERGASYGYTF
. many TRBJ2-7 TRBV12-3/TRBV12-4 TGTGCCAGCAGTTTCCGACCTTACGAGCAGTACTTC CASSFRPYEQYF
. . TRBJ1-4 TRBV12-3/TRBV12-4 TGTGCCAGCAGCGGAGGGGCTAATGAAAAACTGTTTTTT CASSGGANEKLFF
. many TRBJ2-5 TRBV12-3/TRBV12-4 TGTGCCAGCAGTTTCATGAGTCCCCCGACCCAGTACTTC CASSFMSPPTQYF
. . TRBJ1-2 TRBV20-1 TGCAGTCAAAAAGGCAACTATGGCTACACCTTC CSQKGNYGYTF
. . TRBJ2-3 TRBV4-1 TGCGCCAGCAGCCAAGTAGGCTGGGCCGGAGCAGATACGCAGTATTTT CASSQVGWAGADTQYF
TRBD2 . TRBJ2-5 TRBV7-9 TGTGCCAGCAGCCCCACTCCTTCTGCCCTAGCGGGGGTCCAAGAGACCCAGTACTTC CASSPTPSALAGVQETQYF
. few TRBJ2-7 TRBV2 TGTGCCAGCAGACAGGGCTCGACCTACGAGCAGTACTTC CASRQGSTYEQYF
. many TRBJ2-1 TRBV5-1 TGCGCCAGCAGCTTGGGTCCAGGGACGAATGAGCAGTTCTTC CASSLGPGTNEQFF
. few TRBJ2-3 TRBV20-1 TGCAGTGCTAGAGATCGGGAGTCCCTCGTGCAGTATTTT CSARDRESLVQYF
TRBD2 many TRBJ2-5 TRBV28 TGTGCCAGCAGTCCCTCGACTAGCGGATCCTTTTCCCAAGAGACCCAGTACTTC CASSPSTSGSFSQETQYF
. . TRBJ1-1 TRBV4-1 TGCGCCAGCAGCCAAGATCCCGAGGGGAATGAAGCTTTCTTT CASSQDPEGNEAFF
TRBD2 many TRBJ2-1 TRBV20-1 TGCAGTGCTCACCACCCGACTAGCGTAGGTGTTATTCGGAATGAGCAGTTCTTC CSAHHPTSVGVIRNEQFF
. few TRBJ2-3 TRBV30 TGTGCCTGGACAGTGAAGGGGGATACGCAGTATTTT CAWTVKGDTQYF
TRBD2 . TRBJ2-5 TRBV6-6 TGTGCCAGCAGCTCAGAGCGGGGGGGTTTCGGGACCCAGTACTTC CASSSERGGFGTQYF
. . TRBJ2-2 TRBV28 TGTGCCAGCAGCCGACCGGACACCGGGGAGCTGTTTTTT CASSRPDTGELFF
. . TRBJ2-7 TRBV7-2 TGTGCCAGCAGCGCCGGCGGCAGGCTAGAGCAGTACTTC CASSAGGRLEQYF
. . TRBJ2-7 TRBV9 TGTGCCAGCAGCGCCGGGACATCTACTTACAATGAGCAGTACTTC CASSAGTSTYNEQYF
. . TRBJ1-3 TRBV9 TGTGCCAGCAGCGGACGCGGTTCTGGAAACACCATATATTTT CASSGRGSGNTIYF
TRBD1 few TRBJ1-2 TRBV18 TGTGCCAGCTCACCGGGCAGGGGGCCGGCAAACTATGGCTACACCTTC CASSPGRGPANYGYTF
. . TRBJ1-1 TRBV28 TGTGCCAGCATGGGAACAGAGAACACTGAAGCTTTCTTT CASMGTENTEAFF
. few TRBJ1-2 TRBV5-1 TGCGCCAGCAGCCCAGAAGGGAGGACGGATGGCTACACCTTC CASSPEGRTDGYTF
TRBD2 . TRBJ2-3 TRBV5-4 TGTGCCAGCAGCCCCGATCCCGGGACTATCACAGATACGCAGTATTTT CASSPDPGTITDTQYF
TRBD1 . TRBJ1-5 TRBV12-3/TRBV12-4 TGTGCCAGCAGCGGACAGGGTATCCGGCCCCAGCATTTT CASSGQGIRPQHF
TRBD2 few TRBJ2-3 TRBV20-1 TGCAGTGCTAGAGATGGCGGGGGGGCTAGAGATACGCAGTATTTT CSARDGGGARDTQYF
TRBD1 few TRBJ2-7 TRBV6-1 TGTGCCAGCAGTCTTCTTCCGGGACAGGGGGCCTCCTACGAGCAGTACTTC CASSLLPGQGASYEQYF
TRBD1 . TRBJ1-1 TRBV9 TGTGCCAGCAGCGGGGGACAGGGATCCACTGAAGCTTTCTTT CASSGGQGSTEAFF
. . TRBJ1-5 TRBV20-1 TGCAGTGCTAGTGTTGTGTCCCCAGGGTTTAGCAATCAGCCCCAGCATTTT CSASVVSPGFSNQPQHF
. few TRBJ2-4 TRBV7-9 TGTGCCAGCACCCCAGATTTAGCCAAAAACATTCAGTACTTC CASTPDLAKNIQYF
. . TRBJ2-5 TRBV5-5 TGTGCCAGCAGCTTGGCCCCGGCTGAAAATGAGCAGTACTTC CASSLAPAENEQYF
TRBD1 . TRBJ2-5 TRBV5-1 TGCGCCAGCAGCTTCCTCCCCGCGGACAGGGAGACCCAGTACTTC CASSFLPADRETQYF
TRBD1 . TRBJ1-5 TRBV20-1 TGCAGTGCTAGCCGACAGGGGAACAATCAGCCCCAGCATTTT CSASRQGNNQPQHF
. once TRBJ2-1 TRBV5-1 TGCGCCAGCAGCCCTACCCCAAGCGGCAACTCCTGCAATGAGCAGTTCTTC CASSPTPSGNSCNEQFF
. few TRBJ2-1 TRBV11-3 TGTGCCAGCAGCTTAGACGGCCAGGGTCGGGTGCAGTTCTTC CASSLDGQGRVQFF
. . TRBJ2-7 TRBV24-1 TGTGCCACCAGTGATTTTAGGTCCAATGAGCAGTACTTC CATSDFRSNEQYF
. . TRBJ2-7 TRBV27 TGTGCCAGCAGTTCTTGGGACCAATCCTACGAGCAGTACTTC CASSSWDQSYEQYF
TRBD2 few TRBJ2-5 TRBV4-3 TGCGCCAGCAGCCAAGATCCTAGCGGGGGGATTTGGACCCAGTACTTC CASSQDPSGGIWTQYF
. . TRBJ1-4 TRBV6-2/TRBV6-3 TGTGCCAGCAGTTACTCAGGGGACAACCGAAGGAATGAAAAACTGTTTTTT CASSYSGDNRRNEKLFF
TRBD1 few TRBJ2-7 TRBV12-3/TRBV12-4 TGTGCCAGCAGTTACAGGGGGCTGGATGAGCAGTACTTC CASSYRGLDEQYF
. few TRBJ1-5 TRBV4-3 TGCGCCAGCAGCCAAGAGGTGCAGGATACAGGGCAGCCCCAGCATTTT CASSQEVQDTGQPQHF
. . TRBJ2-1 TRBV18 TGTGCCAGCTCACCAGCCGGCAGGGTCAATGAGCAGTTCTTC CASSPAGRVNEQFF
TRBD2 . TRBJ2-5 TRBV12-3/TRBV12-4 TGTGCCAGCAGCAAGACTAGCGGGGGCGGCCTTGAGACCCAGTACTTC CASSKTSGGGLETQYF
. . TRBJ2-2 TRBV25-1 TGTGCCAGCAGTGACCGGGCGAACACCGGGGAGCTGTTTTTT CASSDRANTGELFF
. few TRBJ2-3 TRBV20-1 TGCAGTGCTAGTTTCGGGCCATCCTATGATACGCAGTATTTT CSASFGPSYDTQYF
TRBD1 few TRBJ1-5 TRBV29-1 TGCAGCGCCGGACAGGGGGGGAGCAATCAGCCCCAGCATTTT CSAGQGGSNQPQHF
. . TRBJ2-1 TRBV30 TGTGCCTGGAGTGGGGACGGCTACAATGAGCAGTTCTTC CAWSGDGYNEQFF